Reported below is one T cell receptor beta chain. What this receptor recognizes is not known. Qualities for individual bases were not recorded, and no much larger clone is one base off. Each collaborating institution followed its own protocols to collect whole blood in K2EDTA tubes. For TCRbeta analysis, collaborators shipped samples as frozen whole blood, isolated PBMCs, or DNA extracted from either of those sample types. TCRbeta CDR3 regions were amplified from genomic DNA by means of the immunoSEQ Assay, a bias-controlled multiplex PCR. The authors' pipeline ran thus. Nucleated cell counts per sample were estimated from amplification of reference gene primers within the assay. Sequence reads were collapsed and filtered to measure the absolute abundance of every unique TCRbeta CDR3 rearrangement. For each sample, productive Simpson clonality was calculated as the square root of Simpson's diversity index across productive rearrangements. TCRdb stores this immuneACCESS table with in-frame sequences only. Part of the clones is absent; in the studies checked, under half of the shortfall reflects unresolved V genes, and no reason is known for the rest. V and J calls and clone size are given by that table; D and trimming were obtained from the DNA. Within this sample are 95,000 to 120,000 clones, with roughly 80% of them counted one time only. Roughly 1.5% of the sample comes from the top ten.

The data stem from a study of blood T cell repertoires in COVID-19 (dated by TCRdb to the early 2020s). In terms of the full investigation: The collaborator samples originated in the United States, Italy and Spain and spanned the acute and convalescent phases of COVID-19. The prospective study material was composed of cDNA or gDNA derived from T cells, B-cell-depleted T cells, or PBMCs. Deeply sampled blood TCRbeta repertoires from subjects exposed to, actively infected with, or recovered from COVID-19 were included in the dataset. The repertoires were released in a freely available public database intended as a resource for research on the immune response to SARS-CoV-2. Samples were obtained from the ongoing ImmuneRACE study (first 160 participants) and from 1,000 to 1,500 subjects provided by 6 global collaborators. The sample metadata nearly always contained a de-identified subject ID, COVID-19 status, age in years and sex. HLA class I and class II types, where available, came from metadata supplied by the sample provider rather than from assay-based typing. The study at large found these results: The amount of clinical and demographic metadata varied by source and participant and was provided uncurated.

Via the germline V gene, CDR1 is SGDLS and CDR2 YYNGEE. The CDR3, from cysteine to phenylalanine, totals 15 residues. CDR3 DNA only is kept here, 45 bases in frame from base 1. V is reduced by 4 bases and J by 3 bases, leaving a spacing of 14 bases between them. Recombination connected TRBV9 to TRBJ1-5; TRBD1 is a weak D gene call, 5 bases matching. This TCR was recovered from a man aged 45-65 years with acute or convalescent COVID-19. The sample taken for sequencing was peripheral blood. The CDR3 region has the sequence CASSPGGVHNQPQHF. The nucleotide sequence is TGTGCCAGCAGCCCCGGGGGGGTGCACAATCAGCCCCAGCATTTT.